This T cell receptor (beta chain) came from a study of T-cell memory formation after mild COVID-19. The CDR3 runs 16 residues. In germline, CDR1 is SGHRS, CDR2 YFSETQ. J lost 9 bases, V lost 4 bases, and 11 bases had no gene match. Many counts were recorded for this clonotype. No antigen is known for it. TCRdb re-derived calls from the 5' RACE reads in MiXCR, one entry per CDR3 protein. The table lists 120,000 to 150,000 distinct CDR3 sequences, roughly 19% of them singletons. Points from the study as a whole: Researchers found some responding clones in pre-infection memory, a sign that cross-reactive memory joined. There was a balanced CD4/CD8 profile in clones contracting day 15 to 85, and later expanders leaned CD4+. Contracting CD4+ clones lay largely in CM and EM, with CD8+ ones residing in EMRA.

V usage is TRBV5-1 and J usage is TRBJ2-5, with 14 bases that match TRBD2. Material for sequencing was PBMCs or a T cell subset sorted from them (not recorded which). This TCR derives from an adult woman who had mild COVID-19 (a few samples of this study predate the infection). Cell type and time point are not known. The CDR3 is CASSPQGLAGDKAQYF. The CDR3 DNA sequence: TGCGCCAGCAGCCCTCAGGGACTAGCGGGAGATAAGGCCCAGTACTTC. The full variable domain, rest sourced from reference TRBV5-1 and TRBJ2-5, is KAGVTQTPRYLIKTRGQQVTLSCSPISGHRSVSWYQQTPGQGLQFLFEYFSETQRNKGNFPGRFSGRQFSNSRSEMNVSTLELGDSALYLCASSPQGLAGDKAQYFGPGTRLLVL.